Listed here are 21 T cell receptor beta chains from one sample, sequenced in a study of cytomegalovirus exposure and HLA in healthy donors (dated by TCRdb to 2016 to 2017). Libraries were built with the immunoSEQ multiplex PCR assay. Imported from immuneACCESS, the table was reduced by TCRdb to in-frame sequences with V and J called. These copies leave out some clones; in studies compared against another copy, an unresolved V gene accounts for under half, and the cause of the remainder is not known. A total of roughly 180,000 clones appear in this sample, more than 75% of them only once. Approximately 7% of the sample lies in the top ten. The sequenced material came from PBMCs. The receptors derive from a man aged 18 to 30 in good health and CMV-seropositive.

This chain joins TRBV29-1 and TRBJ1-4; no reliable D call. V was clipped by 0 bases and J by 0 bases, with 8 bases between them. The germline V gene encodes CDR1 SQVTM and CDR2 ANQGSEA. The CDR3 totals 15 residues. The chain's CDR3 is CSVEDHGTTNEKLFF. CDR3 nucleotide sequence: TGCAGCGTTGAAGATCACGGGACAACTAATGAAAAACTGTTTTTT.

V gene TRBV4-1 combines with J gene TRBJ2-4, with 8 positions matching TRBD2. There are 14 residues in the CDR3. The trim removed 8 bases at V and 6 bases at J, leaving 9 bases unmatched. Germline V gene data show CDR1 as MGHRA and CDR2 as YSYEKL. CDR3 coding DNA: TGCGCCAGCGGGGCGGGAGGCGAGGGAAACATTCAGTACTTC. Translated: CASGAGGEGNIQYF.

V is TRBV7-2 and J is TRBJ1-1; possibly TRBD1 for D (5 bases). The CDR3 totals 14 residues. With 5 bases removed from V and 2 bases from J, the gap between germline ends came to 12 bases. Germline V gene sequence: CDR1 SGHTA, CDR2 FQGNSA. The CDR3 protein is CASSPRGGNTEAFF. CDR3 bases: TGTGCCAGCAGCCCTCGGGGGGGAAACACTGAAGCTTTCTTT. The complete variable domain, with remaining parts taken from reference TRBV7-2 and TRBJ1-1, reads GAGVSQSPSNKVTEKGKDVELRCDPISGHTALYWYRQSLGQGLEFLIYFQGNSAPDKSGLPSDRFSAERTGGSVSTLTIQRTQQEDSAVYLCASSPRGGNTEAFFGQGTRLTVV.

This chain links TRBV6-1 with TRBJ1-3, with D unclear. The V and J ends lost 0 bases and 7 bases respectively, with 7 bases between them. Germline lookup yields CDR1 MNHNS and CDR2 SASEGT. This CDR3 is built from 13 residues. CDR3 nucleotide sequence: TGTGCCAGCAGTGAAGCAAGCGGGAACACCATATATTTT. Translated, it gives CASSEASGNTIYF.

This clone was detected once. The CDR3 DNA follows: TGTGCCAGCCTCGGAGGAAGGGACACTGAAGCTTTCTTT. Translating it yields CASLGGRDTEAFF. The chain employs TRBV5-6 and TRBJ1-1, with D unclear. This CDR3 is built from 13 residues. V lost 7 bases to trimming and J lost 3 bases, with 13 bases between them. Looked up from germline, CDR1 is SGHDT and CDR2 is YYEEEE.

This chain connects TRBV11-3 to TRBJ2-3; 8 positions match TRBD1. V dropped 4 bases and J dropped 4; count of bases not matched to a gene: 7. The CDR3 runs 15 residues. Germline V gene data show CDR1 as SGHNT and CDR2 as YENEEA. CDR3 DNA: TGTGCCAGCAGCTCCCGGACAGGGCCGGCAGATACGCAGTATTTT. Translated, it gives CASSSRTGPADTQYF.

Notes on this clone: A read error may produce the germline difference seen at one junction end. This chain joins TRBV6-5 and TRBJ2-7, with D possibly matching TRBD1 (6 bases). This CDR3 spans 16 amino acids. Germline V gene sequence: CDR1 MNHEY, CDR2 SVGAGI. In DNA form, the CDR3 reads TGTGCCAGCAGTCACTCAGGGGAAGGTGGACGCTACGAGCAGTACTTC. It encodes CASSHSGEGGRYEQYF.

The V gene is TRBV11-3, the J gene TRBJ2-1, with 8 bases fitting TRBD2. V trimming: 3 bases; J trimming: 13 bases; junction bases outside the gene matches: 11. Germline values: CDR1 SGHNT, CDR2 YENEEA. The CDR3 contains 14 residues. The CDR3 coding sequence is TGTGCCAGCAGCTTTGGAGCGGGAGTAGGGGATCAGTTCTTC. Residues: CASSFGAGVGDQFF.

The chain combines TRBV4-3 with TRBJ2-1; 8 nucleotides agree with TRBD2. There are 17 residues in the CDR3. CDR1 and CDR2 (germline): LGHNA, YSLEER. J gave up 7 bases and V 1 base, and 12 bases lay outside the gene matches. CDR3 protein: CASSQGRGAGARNEQFF. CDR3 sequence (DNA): TGCGCCAGCAGCCAAGGGCGGGGAGCGGGAGCTCGTAATGAGCAGTTCTTC.

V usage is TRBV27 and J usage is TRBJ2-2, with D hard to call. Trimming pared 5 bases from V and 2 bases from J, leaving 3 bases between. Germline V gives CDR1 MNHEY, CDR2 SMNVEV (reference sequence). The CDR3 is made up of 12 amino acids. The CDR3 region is CASSHNTGELFF. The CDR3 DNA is TGTGCCAGCAGTCATAACACCGGGGAGCTGTTTTTT.

The CDR3 loop reads CASSQSTDREKEKLFF. CDR3 DNA sequence: TGTGCCAGCAGTCAAAGCACGGACAGGGAGAAAGAAAAACTGTTTTTT. The chain employs TRBV28 and TRBJ1-4; 8 bases are shared with TRBD1. V shed 5 bases, J shed 8 bases, and the junction held 13 bases outside the gene matches. CDR1 is MDHEN and CDR2 is SYDVKM in the germline V gene. The CDR3 extends over 16 amino acids.

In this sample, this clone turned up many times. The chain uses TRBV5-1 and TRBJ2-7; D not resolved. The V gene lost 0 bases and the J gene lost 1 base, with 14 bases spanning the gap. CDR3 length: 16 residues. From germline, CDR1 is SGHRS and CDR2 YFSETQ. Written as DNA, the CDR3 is TGCGCCAGCAGCTTGGAGATAAGTCGGAGATCCTACGAGCAGTACTTC. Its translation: CASSLEISRRSYEQYF.

CDR3 region: CASSPGGVAGNTGELFF. CDR3 nucleotides: TGTGCCAGCAGCCCCGGGGGGGTAGCGGGTAACACCGGGGAGCTGTTTTTT. The genes are TRBV5-4 and TRBJ2-2; 8 nucleotides agree with TRBD2. Losses at the gene ends were 4 bases for V and 2 bases for J; bases not matched to a gene: 10. Germline CDR1 is SGHNT and CDR2 is YYREEE (reference sequence). The CDR3 sequence is 17 residues long.

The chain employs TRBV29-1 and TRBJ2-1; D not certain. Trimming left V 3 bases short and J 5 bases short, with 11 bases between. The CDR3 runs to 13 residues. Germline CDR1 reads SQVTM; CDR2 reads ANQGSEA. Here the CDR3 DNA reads TGCAGCGTTGACGGTGCACGGGACAATGAGCAGTTCTTC. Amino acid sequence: CSVDGARDNEQFF.

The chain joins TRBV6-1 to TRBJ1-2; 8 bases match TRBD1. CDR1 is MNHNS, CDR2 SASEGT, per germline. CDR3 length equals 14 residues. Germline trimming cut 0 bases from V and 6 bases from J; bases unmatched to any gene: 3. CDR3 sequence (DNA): TGTGCCAGCAGTGAAGCCAGGACAGGGCATGGCTACACCTTC. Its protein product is CASSEARTGHGYTF.

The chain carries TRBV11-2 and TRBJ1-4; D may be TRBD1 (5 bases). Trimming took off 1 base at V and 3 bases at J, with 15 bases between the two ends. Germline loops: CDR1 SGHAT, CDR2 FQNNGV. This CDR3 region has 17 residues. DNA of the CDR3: TGTGCCAGCAGCTTAGGGGTAGGGGCATTGGCTAATGAAAAACTGTTTTTT. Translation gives CASSLGVGALANEKLFF.

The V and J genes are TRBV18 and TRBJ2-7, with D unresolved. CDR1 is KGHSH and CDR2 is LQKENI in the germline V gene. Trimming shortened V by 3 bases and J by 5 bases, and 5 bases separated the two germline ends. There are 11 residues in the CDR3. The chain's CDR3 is CASSPQDEQYF. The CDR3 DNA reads TGTGCCAGCTCACCGCAGGACGAGCAGTACTTC.

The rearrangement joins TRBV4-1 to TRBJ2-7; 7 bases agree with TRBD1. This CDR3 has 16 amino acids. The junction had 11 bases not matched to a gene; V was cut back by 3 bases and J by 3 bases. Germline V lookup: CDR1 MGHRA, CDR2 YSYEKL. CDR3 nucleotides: TGCGCCAGCAGCCAGCCCCCCCCCAGGGGGAGCTACGAGCAGTACTTC. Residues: CASSQPPPRGSYEQYF.

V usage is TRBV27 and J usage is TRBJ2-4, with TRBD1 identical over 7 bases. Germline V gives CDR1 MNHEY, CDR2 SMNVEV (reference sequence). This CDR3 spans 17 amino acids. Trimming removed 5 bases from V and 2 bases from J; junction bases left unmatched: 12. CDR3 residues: CASSMYQGVSTKNIQYF. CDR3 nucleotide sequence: TGTGCCAGCAGTATGTATCAGGGGGTATCGACCAAAAACATTCAGTACTTC.

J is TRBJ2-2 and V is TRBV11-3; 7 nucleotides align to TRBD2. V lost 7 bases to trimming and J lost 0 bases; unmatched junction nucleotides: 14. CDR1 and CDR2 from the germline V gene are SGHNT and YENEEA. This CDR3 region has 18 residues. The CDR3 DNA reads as TGTGCCAGCACCCCGGGGGGTTCGTCGGGGTCGAACACCGGGGAGCTGTTTTTT. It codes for CASTPGGSSGSNTGELFF.

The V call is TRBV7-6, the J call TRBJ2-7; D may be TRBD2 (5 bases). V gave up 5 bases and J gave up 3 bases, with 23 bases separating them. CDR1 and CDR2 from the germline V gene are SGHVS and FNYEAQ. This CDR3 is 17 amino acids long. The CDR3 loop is CASSKDDVGRGDYEQYF. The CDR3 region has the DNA TGTGCCAGCAGCAAAGATGATGTAGGACGGGGAGACTACGAGCAGTACTTC.